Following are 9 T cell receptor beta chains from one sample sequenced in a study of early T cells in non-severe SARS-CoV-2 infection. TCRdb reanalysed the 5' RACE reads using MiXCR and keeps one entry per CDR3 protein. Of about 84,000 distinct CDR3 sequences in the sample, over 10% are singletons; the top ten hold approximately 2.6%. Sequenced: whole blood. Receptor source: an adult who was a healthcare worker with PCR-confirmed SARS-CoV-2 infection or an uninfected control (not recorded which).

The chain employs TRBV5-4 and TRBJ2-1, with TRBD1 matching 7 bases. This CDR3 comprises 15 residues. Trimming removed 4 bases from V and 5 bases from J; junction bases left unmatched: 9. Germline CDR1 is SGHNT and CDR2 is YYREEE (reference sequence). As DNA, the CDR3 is TGTGCCAGCAGCCCCGTGTCCGGGACAGACAATGAGCAGTTCTTC. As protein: CASSPVSGTDNEQFF.

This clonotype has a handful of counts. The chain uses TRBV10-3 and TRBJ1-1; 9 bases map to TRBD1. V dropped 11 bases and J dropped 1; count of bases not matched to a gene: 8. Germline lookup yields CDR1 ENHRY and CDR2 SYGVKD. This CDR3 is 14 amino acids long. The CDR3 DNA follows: TGTGCCGGGGGACAGGGCGGAGGGAACACTGAAGCTTTCTTT. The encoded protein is CAGGQGGGNTEAFF.

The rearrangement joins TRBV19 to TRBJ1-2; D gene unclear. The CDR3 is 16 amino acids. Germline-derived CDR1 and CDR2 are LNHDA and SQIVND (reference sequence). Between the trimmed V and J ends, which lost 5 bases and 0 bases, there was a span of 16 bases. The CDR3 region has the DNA TGTGCCAGTAGTTCTCACCCAGTCCCTGCTAACTATGGCTACACCTTC. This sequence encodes CASSSHPVPANYGYTF.

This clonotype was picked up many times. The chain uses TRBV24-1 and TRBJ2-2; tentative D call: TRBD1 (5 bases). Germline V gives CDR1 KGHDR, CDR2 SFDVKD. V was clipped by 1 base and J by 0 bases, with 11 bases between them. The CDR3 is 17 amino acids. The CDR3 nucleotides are TGTGCCACCAGTGATTTAAGGGGCAGCTCGAACACCGGGGAGCTGTTTTTT. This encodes CATSDLRGSSNTGELFF.

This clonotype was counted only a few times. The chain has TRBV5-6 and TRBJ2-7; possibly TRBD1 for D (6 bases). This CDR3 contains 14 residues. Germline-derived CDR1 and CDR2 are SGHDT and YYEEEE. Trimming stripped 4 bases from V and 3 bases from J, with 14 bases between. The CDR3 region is CASSPTGQSYEQYF. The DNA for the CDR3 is TGTGCCAGCAGCCCGACCGGACAGAGCTACGAGCAGTACTTC.

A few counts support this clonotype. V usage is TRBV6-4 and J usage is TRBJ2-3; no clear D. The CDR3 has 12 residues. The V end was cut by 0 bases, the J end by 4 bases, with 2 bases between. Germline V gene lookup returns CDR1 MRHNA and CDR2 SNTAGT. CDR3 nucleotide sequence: TGTGCCAGCAGTGACTCGGCAGATACGCAGTATTTT. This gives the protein CASSDSADTQYF.

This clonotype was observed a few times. In DNA form, the CDR3 reads TGTGCCAGCAGCCGCGAAGGGACTAGCGGGGGGGCCGATACGCAGTATTTT. Translating gives CASSREGTSGGADTQYF. The V gene is TRBV11-2, the J gene TRBJ2-3, with 16 bases lining up with TRBD2. The junction had 8 bases not matched to a gene; V was cut back by 5 bases and J by 6 bases. The CDR3 is 17 residues long. Germline V CDR1 and CDR2: SGHAT, FQNNGV.

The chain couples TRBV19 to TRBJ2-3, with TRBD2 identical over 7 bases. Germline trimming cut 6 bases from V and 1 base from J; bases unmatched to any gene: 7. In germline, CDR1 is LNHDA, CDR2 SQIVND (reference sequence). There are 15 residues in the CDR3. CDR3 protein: CASSPAREGTDTQYF. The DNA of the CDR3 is TGTGCCAGTAGCCCGGCCCGGGAGGGCACAGATACGCAGTATTTT.

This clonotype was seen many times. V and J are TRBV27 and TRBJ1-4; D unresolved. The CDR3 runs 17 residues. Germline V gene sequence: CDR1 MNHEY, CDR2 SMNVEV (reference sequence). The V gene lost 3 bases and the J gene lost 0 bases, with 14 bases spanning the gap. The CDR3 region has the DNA TGTGCCAGCAGTTTCTGGGGTGGACCCGCAACTAATGAAAAACTGTTTTTT. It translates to CASSFWGGPATNEKLFF.